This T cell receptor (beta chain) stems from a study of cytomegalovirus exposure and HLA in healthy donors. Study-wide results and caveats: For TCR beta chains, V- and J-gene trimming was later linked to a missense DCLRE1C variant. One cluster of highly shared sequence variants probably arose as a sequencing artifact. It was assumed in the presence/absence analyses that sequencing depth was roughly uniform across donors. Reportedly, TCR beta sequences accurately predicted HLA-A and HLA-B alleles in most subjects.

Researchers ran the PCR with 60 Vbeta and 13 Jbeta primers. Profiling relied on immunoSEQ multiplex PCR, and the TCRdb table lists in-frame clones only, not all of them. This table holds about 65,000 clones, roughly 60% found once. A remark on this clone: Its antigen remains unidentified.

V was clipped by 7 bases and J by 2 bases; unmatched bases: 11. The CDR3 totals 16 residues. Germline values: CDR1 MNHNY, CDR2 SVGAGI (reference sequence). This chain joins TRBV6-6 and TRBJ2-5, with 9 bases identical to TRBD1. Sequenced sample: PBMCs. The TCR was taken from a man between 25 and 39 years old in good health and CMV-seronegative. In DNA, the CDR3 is TGTGCCAGCACCGGTCAAAGGGACAGGGTACAAGAGACCCAGTACTTC. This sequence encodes CASTGQRDRVQETQYF.